Given below is one TCR beta chain in context. These data come from a study of blood T cell repertoires in COVID-19. Trimming removed 5 bases from V and 2 bases from J; junction bases left unmatched: 8. From germline, CDR1 is SGHTA and CDR2 FQGNSA. This CDR3 comprises 15 residues. How the authors handled the data: Reference gene primer amplification in the assay estimated nucleated cell counts. TCRdb's copy holds only in-frame clones and misses some; the assay was immunoSEQ multiplex PCR. The V and J calls and the clone size are those of that table, but D and trimming were determined from the DNA. The data show 250,000 to 300,000 clones, 89% seen once.

This chain connects TRBV7-2 to TRBJ2-7, with 8 positions matching TRBD1. This receptor was obtained from a middle-aged woman who had recovered from COVID-19. The sequenced sample was peripheral blood. The CDR3 sequence is CASSATGTGPYEQYF. The CDR3 coding sequence is TGTGCCAGCAGCGCCACCGGGACAGGCCCCTACGAGCAGTACTTC. The full variable domain, completed using reference TRBV7-2 and TRBJ2-7, is GAGVSQSPSNKVTEKGKDVELRCDPISGHTALYWYRQSLGQGLEFLIYFQGNSAPDKSGLPSDRFSAERTGGSVSTLTIQRTQQEDSAVYLCASSATGTGPYEQYFGPGTRLTVT.